These 31 T cell receptor beta chains came from one sample sequenced in a study of OX40 agonist ivuxolimab in advanced cancers. Libraries were prepared by immunoSEQ multiplex PCR; TCRdb keeps only in-frame clonotypes and omits some of them. This table has tens of thousands of clones, more than 75% appearing once. This sample comprised CD4+ or CD8+ T cells sorted from blood, obtained in a trial of the OX40 agonist ivuxolimab. Every receptor here comes from an adult with an advanced solid tumor such as melanoma, head and neck, liver or kidney cancer.

The CDR3 bases are TGTGCCAGCAGCTTAGTGGGTCAAGAGACCCAGTACTTC. Protein sequence: CASSLVGQETQYF. This rearrangement joins TRBV7-2 to TRBJ2-5; the D is unclear. The CDR3 loop spans 13 amino acids. Germline values: CDR1 SGHTA, CDR2 FQGNSA. Trimming left V 1 base short and J 2 bases short, with 5 bases between.

This clone was counted between two and nine times. The V and J genes are TRBV18 and TRBJ1-5, with D possibly TRBD1 on 5 matching bases. Germline V gene data show CDR1 as KGHSH and CDR2 as LQKENI. Trimming stripped 0 bases from V and 3 bases from J, with 9 bases between. The CDR3 totals 15 residues. The CDR3, as DNA: TGTGCCAGCTCACCACCGGGGGGACTCAATCAGCCCCAGCATTTT. This sequence encodes CASSPPGGLNQPQHF.

The chain is built from TRBV7-3 and TRBJ2-1; D is perhaps TRBD1 or TRBD2 (5 bases each). V was cut by 2 bases and J by 4 bases, with 21 bases left in between. Germline CDR1 SGHTA, CDR2 FQGTGA. The CDR3 length is 18 residues. CDR3: CASSLSRDLLPPYNEQFF. In DNA, the CDR3 is TGTGCCAGCAGCTTATCCCGGGACCTTCTCCCACCTTACAATGAGCAGTTCTTC.

This clone appeared once. The J gene is TRBJ2-5, the V gene TRBV28; TRBD2 agrees at 11 bases. Germline V gene lookup returns CDR1 MDHEN and CDR2 SYDVKM. The CDR3 extends over 16 amino acids. V trimming: 5 bases; J trimming: 2 bases; junction bases outside the gene matches: 7. CDR3 sequence (DNA): TGTGCCAGCAGTCCGTTGAGACTAGCGGGACAAGAGACCCAGTACTTC. Its translation: CASSPLRLAGQETQYF. Complete variable domain (other parts from reference TRBV28 and TRBJ2-5): DVKVTQSSRYLVKRTGEKVFLECVQDMDHENMFWYRQDPGLGLRLIYFSYDVKMKEKGDIPEGYSVSREKKERFSLILESASTNQTSMYLCASSPLRLAGQETQYFGPGTRLLVL.

The CDR3 nucleotides are TGCGCCAGCTATCCGGGACAGTCCACAGATACGCAGTATTTT. Translation: CASYPGQSTDTQYF. This sequence joins TRBV5-1 and TRBJ2-3, with 7 bases matching TRBD1. V shed 7 bases, J shed 2 bases, and the junction held 7 bases outside the gene matches. Germline CDR1 reads SGHRS; CDR2 reads YFSETQ. The CDR3 is made up of 14 amino acids. The full variable domain, with the rest looked up from reference TRBV5-1 and TRBJ2-3, is KAGVTQTPRYLIKTRGQQVTLSCSPISGHRSVSWYQQTPGQGLQFLFEYFSETQRNKGNFPGRFSGRQFSNSRSEMNVSTLELGDSALYLCASYPGQSTDTQYFGPGTRLTVL.

This clone was counted once. The chain uses TRBV5-4 and TRBJ2-1, with D unclear. V lost 4 bases and J 6 bases, leaving 5 bases between the germline ends. The CDR3 consists of 11 residues. Germline CDR1 SGHNT, CDR2 YYREEE (reference sequence). The chain's CDR3 is CASSQFNEQFF. CDR3 coding DNA: TGTGCCAGCAGCCAGTTCAATGAGCAGTTCTTC. Drawing the rest from reference TRBV5-4 and TRBJ2-1, the complete variable domain is ETGVTQSPTHLIKTRGQQVTLRCSSQSGHNTVSWYQQALGQGPQFIFQYYREEENGRGNFPPRFSGLQFPNYSSELNVNALELDDSALYLCASSQFNEQFFGPGTRLTVL.

The rearrangement links TRBV15 to TRBJ2-2; D gene uncertain. Trimming removed 4 bases at V and 1 base at J, with 4 bases between. The CDR3 is made up of 13 amino acids. Germline CDR1 is LNHNV and CDR2 is YYDKDF (reference sequence). Here the CDR3 reads CATSKVNTGELFF. As DNA, the CDR3 is TGTGCCACCAGCAAGGTGAACACCGGGGAGCTGTTTTTT.

The rearrangement links TRBV5-6 to TRBJ1-4, with no clear D. Germline lookup yields CDR1 SGHDT and CDR2 YYEEEE. The V and J ends lost 0 bases and 2 bases respectively, with 8 bases between them. This CDR3 spans 15 amino acids. The CDR3 DNA reads as TGTGCCAGCAGCTTGGCTCGGTTCACTAATGAAAAACTGTTTTTT. It is translated as CASSLARFTNEKLFF.

This chain links TRBV7-2 with TRBJ2-7; D remains unclear. Trimming cost V 1 base and J 2 bases, with 9 bases left between them. CDR3 length: 14 residues. CDR1 is SGHTA and CDR2 is FQGNSA in the germline V gene. This chain's CDR3 is CASSLGQPTYEQYF. For the CDR3, the DNA is TGTGCCAGCAGCTTAGGCCAGCCAACCTACGAGCAGTACTTC.

This clone occurred once. This chain connects TRBV7-8 to TRBJ2-3; 7 bases map to TRBD1. The CDR3 totals 17 residues. The germline V gene encodes CDR1 SGHVS and CDR2 FQNEAQ. V lost 6 bases, J lost 4 bases, and 16 bases stayed unmatched. The chain's CDR3 is CASSSAREQGSADTQYF. In nucleotides, the CDR3 is TGTGCCAGCAGTTCAGCGAGGGAACAGGGGTCCGCAGATACGCAGTATTTT.

This chain connects TRBV5-4 to TRBJ2-7; weak D call: TRBD1 (6 bases). The CDR3 is 15 residues long. V shed 5 bases and J shed 5 bases, with 20 bases lying between them. Germline values: CDR1 SGHNT, CDR2 YYREEE (reference sequence). CDR3 in DNA: TGTGCCAGCAGTCCCGGGTGGGCAGGGGTCCACGAGCAGTACTTC. This sequence encodes CASSPGWAGVHEQYF.

The chain has TRBV13 and TRBJ2-1; perhaps TRBD2 as D (6 bases). The CDR3 totals 14 residues. The germline CDR1 and CDR2 sequences are PRHDT and FYEKMQ (reference sequence). The V and J ends lost 3 bases and 3 bases respectively, with 9 bases between them. Written as DNA, the CDR3 is TGTGCCAGCAGCTTGGGGACTTTCTACAATGAGCAGTTCTTC. This codes for CASSLGTFYNEQFF.

The rearrangement links TRBV19 to TRBJ2-2; the match to TRBD2 covers 10 bases. The germline gives CDR1 LNHDA, CDR2 SQIVND (reference sequence). The CDR3 is 15 amino acids. With 7 bases clipped from V and 7 bases from J, the junction kept 9 bases outside the gene matches. The CDR3 DNA follows: TGTGCCAGTACACGGCTAGCGGGAGTGTACGGGGAGCTGTTTTTT. Protein product: CASTRLAGVYGELFF. Based on the CDR3 plus reference TRBV19 and TRBJ2-2, the full variable domain is DGGITQSPKYLFRKEGQNVTLSCEQNLNHDAMYWYRQDPGQGLRLIYYSQIVNDFQKGDIAEGYSVSREKKESFPLTVTSAQKNPTAFYLCASTRLAGVYGELFFGEGSRLTVL.

The gene calls are TRBV5-6 and TRBJ2-7; no clear D gene. The V end was cut by 5 bases, the J end by 1 base, with 10 bases between. The V gene's germline CDR1 is SGHDT and CDR2 YYEEEE. CDR3 length: 13 residues. The DNA for the CDR3 is TGTGCCAGCAGTTCCACCGTATCCTACGAGCAGTACTTC. Its protein is CASSSTVSYEQYF.

The chain combines TRBV4-3 with TRBJ1-2; TRBD1 might be the D (5 bases). Germline V gives CDR1 LGHNA, CDR2 YSLEER. V lost 4 bases, J lost 5 bases, and 14 bases lay in between. The CDR3 contains 14 residues. The CDR3 region has the DNA TGCGCCAGCAGCCCAGGGCCTGGTCCTTATGGCTACACCTTC. As protein: CASSPGPGPYGYTF.

This clone showed up just once. Additional DNA sequences in this sample encode the identical CDR3. The rearrangement links TRBV27 to TRBJ1-2; 7 bases agree with TRBD1. Germline V lookup: CDR1 MNHEY, CDR2 SMNVEV (reference sequence). CDR3 length: 14 residues. Germline trimming cut 0 bases from V and 4 bases from J; bases unmatched to any gene: 2. In DNA, the CDR3 is TGTGCCAGCAGTTTATCGCGGGACAGCTATGGCTACACCTTC. Encoded protein: CASSLSRDSYGYTF.

The genes are TRBV6-5 and TRBJ2-7; 9 bases are a match to TRBD2. The CDR3 runs to 15 residues. From germline, CDR1 is MNHEY and CDR2 SVGAGI. V was clipped by 4 bases and J by 5 bases; unmatched bases: 9. Written as DNA, the CDR3 is TGTGCCAGCAGTTCCTCCGGCGGGAGGGGAAACGAGCAGTACTTC. As protein: CASSSSGGRGNEQYF.

This clone was recorded a few times. The rearrangement links TRBV7-9 to TRBJ2-3; 7 bases agree with TRBD1. This CDR3 has 12 residues. Germline assignment: CDR1 SEHNR and CDR2 FQNEAQ (reference sequence). After removal of 8 bases from V and 2 bases from J, the junction contained 1 base not matched to a gene. CDR3 bases: TGTGCCAGCGGGACAGTCACAGATACGCAGTATTTT. Translating gives CASGTVTDTQYF.

The chain is built from TRBV10-3 and TRBJ2-5, with D perhaps matching TRBD2 (7 bases). The germline gives CDR1 ENHRY, CDR2 SYGVKD. The V end lost 11 bases, the J end lost 5 bases, and 18 bases lay between the germline ends. This CDR3 is 13 amino acids long. The CDR3 spells CAHSGGLGETQYF. CDR3 in DNA: TGTGCCCATTCCGGGGGGCTCGGGGAGACCCAGTACTTC.

V is TRBV27 and J is TRBJ2-1; D remains ambiguous. The CDR3 runs 16 residues. The V end lost 4 bases, the J end lost 0 bases, and 13 bases lay between the germline ends. Germline V gene sequence: CDR1 MNHEY, CDR2 SMNVEV (reference sequence). The DNA of the CDR3 is TGTGCCAGCAGTTCGTTAGGCAGGAGCTCCTACAATGAGCAGTTCTTC. It encodes CASSSLGRSSYNEQFF.

This clone came up a few times. In DNA form, the CDR3 reads TGTGCCAGCAGCTCACTAGGGGGCGCGGATGAAAAACTGTTTTTT. Translating it yields CASSSLGGADEKLFF. The rearrangement uses TRBV11-2 and TRBJ1-4; 7 bases are a match to TRBD1. The CDR3 is 15 amino acids. Germline trimming cut 4 bases from V and 6 bases from J; bases unmatched to any gene: 8. The V gene's germline CDR1 is SGHAT and CDR2 FQNNGV.

V usage is TRBV4-2 and J usage is TRBJ2-5; TRBD2 matches at 13 bases. Germline loops: CDR1 LGHNA, CDR2 YNFKEQ. After removal of 1 base from V and 1 base from J, the junction contained 3 bases not matched to a gene. This CDR3 is 17 amino acids long. The CDR3 loop is CASSQGTSGRFQETQYF. The CDR3 DNA reads as TGTGCCAGCAGCCAAGGGACTAGCGGGAGATTCCAAGAGACCCAGTACTTC.

The V and J genes are TRBV9 and TRBJ2-7; D possibly corresponds to TRBD1 (7 bases). Trimming removed 0 bases from V and 1 base from J, with 17 bases in between. Germline V gene sequence: CDR1 SGDLS, CDR2 YYNGEE. The CDR3 has 17 residues. The CDR3 region has the DNA TGTGCCAGCAGCGTAGGCCCCTACCAGGGGGGTTCCTACGAGCAGTACTTC. This sequence encodes CASSVGPYQGGSYEQYF. The full variable domain, with the rest looked up from reference TRBV9 and TRBJ2-7, is DSGVTQTPKHLITATGQRVTLRCSPRSGDLSVYWYQQSLDQGLQFLIQYYNGEERAKGNILERFSAQQFPDLHSELNLSSLELGDSALYFCASSVGPYQGGSYEQYFGPGTRLTVT.

The chain links TRBV6-6 to TRBJ1-1; possible D gene TRBD1, 5 bases. Deletions cut 6 bases from V and 5 bases from J, with 10 bases between. The CDR3 consists of 12 residues. Germline CDR1 reads MNHNY; CDR2 reads SVGAGI (reference sequence). The CDR3 reads CASRGRATEAFF. CDR3 nucleotides: TGTGCCAGCAGGGGCAGGGCAACTGAAGCTTTCTTT.

The chain joins TRBV5-4 to TRBJ2-6, with a possible D match to TRBD2 (6 bases). V was shortened by 1 base and J by 2 bases, with 10 bases between the two germline ends. The CDR3 extends over 16 amino acids. The germline CDR1 and CDR2 sequences are SGHNT and YYREEE (reference sequence). Here the CDR3 DNA reads TGTGCCAGCAGCTTGTATTCGGGGGCTGGGGCCAACGTCCTGACTTTC. This sequence encodes CASSLYSGAGANVLTF.

V is TRBV7-9 and J is TRBJ2-2; TRBD2 is a possible D gene (6 bases). Germline V lookup: CDR1 SEHNR, CDR2 FQNEAQ (reference sequence). The germline V and J ends were trimmed by 6 bases and 6 bases, with 14 bases remaining between them. This CDR3 is 14 amino acids long. The CDR3: CASSRRDAAGELFF. The DNA for the CDR3 is TGTGCCAGCAGTAGGAGGGATGCGGCCGGGGAGCTGTTTTTT.

The chain couples TRBV7-3 to TRBJ2-1, with TRBD1 identical over 8 bases. Germline V gene data show CDR1 as SGHTA and CDR2 as FQGTGA. With 4 bases clipped from V and 2 bases from J, the junction kept 4 bases outside the gene matches. This CDR3 is 15 amino acids long. CDR3 region: CASSSGQGPYNEQFF. The CDR3 DNA reads TGTGCCAGCAGCTCTGGACAGGGTCCCTACAATGAGCAGTTCTTC.

The chain is built from TRBV7-2 and TRBJ1-5; D is possibly TRBD1 (5 bases). Germline V CDR1 and CDR2: SGHTA, FQGNSA. Trimming took 0 bases from V and 6 from J, leaving 9 bases between them. The CDR3 length is 14 residues. The CDR3 here is CASSLAGGTQPQHF. The CDR3 DNA reads as TGTGCCAGCAGCTTAGCTGGGGGGACTCAGCCCCAGCATTTT.

The chain combines TRBV18 with TRBJ2-1; TRBD1 matches 7 bases. Trimming cost V 2 bases and J 7 bases; bases outside gene matches: 5. The CDR3 is 14 residues long. The germline V gene has CDR1 KGHSH and CDR2 LQKENI. The CDR3 loop reads CASSPGTERNEQFF. In nucleotides, the CDR3 is TGTGCCAGCTCACCAGGGACAGAAAGAAATGAGCAGTTCTTC.

The V and J genes are TRBV5-4 and TRBJ2-3; TRBD1 is a possible D gene (6 bases). Germline CDR1 is SGHNT and CDR2 is YYREEE (reference sequence). V was trimmed by 3 bases and J by 3 bases, leaving 11 bases between them. The CDR3 sequence is 14 residues long. The CDR3 reads CASSSTGPTDTQYF. The CDR3 DNA reads TGTGCCAGCAGCTCGACAGGCCCGACAGATACGCAGTATTTT.

This chain connects TRBV5-1 to TRBJ2-5; D is perhaps TRBD1 (5 bases). Germline lookup yields CDR1 SGHRS and CDR2 YFSETQ. V shed 4 bases and J shed 4 bases, with 14 bases lying between them. This CDR3 contains 14 residues. CDR3 region: CASSPTASLETQYF. As DNA, the CDR3 is TGCGCCAGCAGCCCGACAGCCAGCTTAGAGACCCAGTACTTC.